This entry lists 5 T cell receptor beta chains sequenced from one sample in a study of beta chain features in type 1 diabetes. Regarding the study as a whole: Within each of all four CD4+ subsets, Type 1 diabetes patients had TCRB CDR3s that were moderately but significantly shorter.

The entirety of the isolated RNA underwent reverse transcription, so expressed TCRB transcripts were sequenced. Sequencing was performed with immunoSEQ multiplex PCR; in TCRdb, only in-frame clones are kept and a portion is missing. The sample carries about 170,000 clones, approximately 7.8% recorded once. No cognate antigen is known for these TCRs. Sample: central memory CD4+ T cells from blood. The receptors derive from a middle-aged woman with type 1 diabetes.

This clone was counted between two and nine times. The J gene is TRBJ2-1, the V gene TRBV29-1; 10 bases fit TRBD1. The germline CDR1 and CDR2 sequences are SQVTM and ANQGSEA. Losses at the gene ends were 4 bases for V and 4 bases for J; bases not matched to a gene: 7. The CDR3 covers 15 residues. As DNA, the CDR3 is TGCAGCGTTGGAGCCGGGACAGGGGCTTACAATGAGCAGTTCTTC. Protein product: CSVGAGTGAYNEQFF.

This chain joins TRBV2 and TRBJ2-1; D is undetermined. Between the trimmed V and J ends, which lost 7 bases and 7 bases, there was a span of 11 bases. The V gene's germline CDR1 is SNHLY and CDR2 FYNNEI. The CDR3 extends over 12 amino acids. The CDR3 reads CASMLTENEQFF. CDR3 nucleotides: TGTGCCAGCATGCTTACAGAGAATGAGCAGTTCTTC.

This clone has only a few counts. This sequence joins TRBV28 and TRBJ1-1; 8 positions match TRBD1. J lost 10 bases, V lost 5 bases, and 15 bases had no gene match. The CDR3 totals 15 residues. Germline assignment: CDR1 MDHEN and CDR2 SYDVKM. CDR3 coding DNA: TGTGCCAGCAGTGGCCGGGGACAGGACAGCGGCGTAGCTTTCTTT. This codes for CASSGRGQDSGVAFF.

V usage is TRBV10-3 and J usage is TRBJ1-2, with 8 bases aligning to TRBD1. Germline V gene lookup returns CDR1 ENHRY and CDR2 SYGVKD. The CDR3 spans 12 residues. Trimming cost V 2 bases and J 12 bases; bases outside gene matches: 5. This CDR3 reads CAISELRTGHTF. CDR3 in DNA: TGTGCCATCAGTGAGCTCAGGACAGGGCACACCTTC.

This clone was observed a handful of times. The chain is built from TRBV2 and TRBJ1-6; D gene ambiguous. The germline V and J ends were trimmed by 6 bases and 1 base, with 7 bases remaining between them. The CDR3 is 14 amino acids. From germline, CDR1 is SNHLY and CDR2 FYNNEI. The CDR3 protein is CASRFESYNSPLHF. The CDR3 bases are TGTGCCAGCAGATTTGAGTCCTATAATTCACCCCTCCACTTT.